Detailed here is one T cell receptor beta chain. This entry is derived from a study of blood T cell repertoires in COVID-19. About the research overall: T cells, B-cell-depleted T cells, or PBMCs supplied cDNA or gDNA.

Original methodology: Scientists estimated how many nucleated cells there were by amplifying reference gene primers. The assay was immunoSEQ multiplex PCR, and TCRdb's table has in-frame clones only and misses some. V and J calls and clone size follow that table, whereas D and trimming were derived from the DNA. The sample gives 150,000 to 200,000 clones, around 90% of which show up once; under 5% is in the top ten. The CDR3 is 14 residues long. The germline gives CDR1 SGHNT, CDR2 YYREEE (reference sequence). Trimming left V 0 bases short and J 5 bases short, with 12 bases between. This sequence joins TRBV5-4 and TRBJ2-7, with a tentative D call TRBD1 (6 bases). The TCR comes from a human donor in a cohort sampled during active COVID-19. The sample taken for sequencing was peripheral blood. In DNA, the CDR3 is TGTGCCAGCAGCTTGGAGGGGGAGAGAGACGAGCAGTACTTC. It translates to CASSLEGERDEQYF. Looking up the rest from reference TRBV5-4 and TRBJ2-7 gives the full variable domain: ETGVTQSPTHLIKTRGQQVTLRCSSQSGHNTVSWYQQALGQGPQFIFQYYREEENGRGNFPPRFSGLQFPNYSSELNVNALELDDSALYLCASSLEGERDEQYFGPGTRLTVT.